This T cell receptor beta chain was captured in a study of blood T cell repertoires in COVID-19. Study information: PBMCs, B-cell-depleted T cells, or T cells were the source of the cDNA or gDNA that made up the material.

Germline CDR1 is DFQATT and CDR2 is SNEGSKA (reference sequence). This CDR3 has 14 residues. The V and J ends lost 3 bases and 6 bases respectively, with 16 bases between them. The protocol was immunoSEQ multiplex PCR, while the TCRdb copy is restricted to in-frame clones and leaves out a portion. The sample consists of 150,000 to 250,000 clones, 94% of them appearing once. The rearrangement links TRBV20-1 to TRBJ2-3; possibly TRBD2 for D (5 bases). Sequences were obtained from peripheral blood. The source of this sequence is a man aged 25-40 years with COVID-19, enrolled during active disease. CDR3 residues: CSASLYLASDTQYF. The CDR3 DNA reads as TGCAGTGCTAGTTTATATTTAGCGTCGGATACGCAGTATTTT.